This record looks at one TCR beta chain sequence and its context. Its cognate antigen is unknown. TCRdb passed the reads through MiXCR, listing each CDR3 protein once. This repertoire shows under 200,000 distinct CDR3 sequences, roughly 30% found once; its top ten account for roughly 31%. This specimen belongs to a study of T cell repertoires in cytomegalovirus infection. Background on the study: Public TCR beta signatures indicated both CMV infection and matching HLA type.

Study observations and caveats: Cumulative frequency (of public TCR beta family members) identified carriers of CMV plus the relevant HLA. Dominant in the ex vivo response were TCR beta clonotypes restricted by HLA-C and specific for CMV.

This CDR3 contains 16 residues. The germline V gene has CDR1 DFQATT and CDR2 SNEGSKA (reference sequence). Trimming shortened V by 6 bases and J by 3 bases, and 21 bases separated the two germline ends. This receptor was obtained from a human donor in good health (CMV status not recorded). Some clones in this sample may be carry-over from other donors' samples. This chain joins TRBV20-1 and TRBJ2-1, with a tentative D call TRBD2 (6 bases). The sample taken for sequencing was PBMCs. This CDR3 is CSATKGIGGVYNEQFF. DNA of the CDR3: TGCAGTGCAACCAAGGGCATCGGCGGGGTCTACAATGAGCAGTTCTTC.